Listed here are 32 T cell receptor beta chains from one sample, sequenced in a study of a mutant IDH1 vaccine in newly diagnosed glioma. Documented time point: week 11, during vaccination. Vaccine doses each comprised 300 ug of mutant IDH1 20-mer peptide, with topical imiquimod. Data came from immunoSEQ multiplex PCR; TCRdb stores just in-frame clones and leaves some out. The sample contains roughly 70,000 clones, 84% of which appear only once. Their cognate antigens are unknown. Sample: PBMCs, taken from a glioma patient whose treatment included an IDH1 peptide vaccine. The origin of the receptors is a woman between 45 and 60 years old with glioma.

CDR3 nucleotides: TGTGCCAGCAGTGAAATGAGGGTTAGCACAGATACGCAGTATTTT. This translates into CASSEMRVSTDTQYF. This rearrangement joins TRBV25-1 to TRBJ2-3; possibly TRBD2 for D (5 bases). Germline CDR1 MGHDK, CDR2 SYGVNS. The CDR3 is made up of 15 amino acids. Trimming removed 2 bases from V and 0 bases from J, with 9 bases in between.

The rearrangement uses TRBV27 and TRBJ2-7; D may be TRBD2 (5 bases). Germline CDR1 is MNHEY and CDR2 is SMNVEV (reference sequence). V was trimmed by 3 bases and J by 6 bases, leaving 15 bases between them. The CDR3 runs 14 residues. The chain's CDR3 is CASSFSVGGPEQYF. In DNA, the CDR3 is TGTGCCAGCAGTTTTTCAGTTGGCGGGCCCGAGCAGTACTTC.

This chain uses TRBV5-1 with TRBJ2-1, with D possibly being TRBD1 (6 bases). V was pared by 4 bases and J by 4 bases, with 9 bases between. Germline CDR1 reads SGHRS; CDR2 reads YFSETQ. The CDR3 has 13 residues. The chain's CDR3 is CASSHQGYNEQFF. CDR3 DNA sequence: TGCGCCAGCAGCCATCAGGGGTACAATGAGCAGTTCTTC.

The rearrangement joins TRBV7-9 to TRBJ1-1; TRBD1 aligns across 8 bases. The germline CDR1 and CDR2 sequences are SEHNR and FQNEAQ (reference sequence). This CDR3 has 16 residues. The J segment lost 2 bases and the V segment lost 5 bases, leaving 10 bases of the junction unmatched. The CDR3 sequence is CASSEGTGLLNTEAFF. The DNA for the CDR3 is TGTGCCAGCAGCGAAGGGACAGGTCTATTAAACACTGAAGCTTTCTTT.

The chain joins TRBV7-2 to TRBJ1-1; no definite D call. Looked up from germline, CDR1 is SGHTA and CDR2 is FQGNSA. Trimming removed 1 base at V and 1 base at J, with 10 bases between. CDR3 length equals 15 residues. The CDR3 bases are TGTGCCAGCAGCTTAGTTAGGACGGCGAACACTGAAGCTTTCTTT. Translated: CASSLVRTANTEAFF.

The DNA for the CDR3 is TGTGCCAGTAGGGGCAGGGGGGACTATGGCTACACCTTC. Amino acid sequence: CASRGRGDYGYTF. This chain links TRBV19 with TRBJ1-2; 7 nucleotides agree with TRBD1. CDR1 LNHDA and CDR2 SQIVND come from the germline V gene (reference sequence). The V segment lost 6 bases and the J segment 3 bases; nucleotides outside the gene matches: 4. The CDR3 spans 13 residues.

This rearrangement joins TRBV9 to TRBJ1-4; the D is unclear. Germline V gives CDR1 SGDLS, CDR2 YYNGEE. Trimming removed 0 bases from V and 7 bases from J, with 16 bases in between. The CDR3 is 16 amino acids. The CDR3 sequence: CASSVGGDPTAEKLFF. CDR3 in DNA: TGTGCCAGCAGCGTAGGAGGAGACCCGACGGCTGAAAAACTGTTTTTT.

The rearrangement joins TRBV2 to TRBJ1-2, with TRBD1 matching 7 bases. Germline V gene data show CDR1 as SNHLY and CDR2 as FYNNEI. Losses at the gene ends were 1 base for V and 8 bases for J; bases not matched to a gene: 7. The CDR3 consists of 14 residues. This CDR3 is CASSEEGTAGGYTF. The DNA of the CDR3 is TGTGCCAGCAGTGAAGAGGGGACAGCAGGAGGCTACACCTTC. Full variable domain (rest looked up from reference TRBV2 and TRBJ1-2): EPEVTQTPSHQVTQMGQEVILRCVPISNHLYFYWYRQILGQKVEFLVSFYNNEISEKSEIFDDQFSVERPDGSNFTLKIRSTKLEDSAMYFCASSEEGTAGGYTFGSGTRLTVV.

For the CDR3, the DNA is TGTGCCAGCAGCTTAGAAGCGGCCAGGCCAGATACGCAGTATTTT. Its protein product is CASSLEAARPDTQYF. V gene TRBV11-2 combines with J gene TRBJ2-3; D might be TRBD2 (5 bases). CDR3 size: 15 residues. Germline V gene data show CDR1 as SGHAT and CDR2 as FQNNGV. V shed 0 bases and J shed 4 bases, with 11 bases lying between them.

The count of this clone is one. This chain joins TRBV5-1 and TRBJ2-5; tentatively, D is TRBD1 (5 bases). The tail of the sequence fits TRBJ2-7 better, so the J call may be wrong. This CDR3 contains 12 residues. Germline loops: CDR1 SGHRS, CDR2 YFSETQ. This CDR3 reads CASSLAGNEQYF. CDR3 bases: TGCGCCAGCAGCTTGGCAGGGAACGAGCAGTACTTC.

J is TRBJ1-1 and V is TRBV5-1, with D hard to call. CDR1 and CDR2 (germline): SGHRS, YFSETQ. V was pared by 0 bases and J by 3 bases, with 15 bases between. CDR3 length equals 16 residues. CDR3 nucleotide sequence: TGCGCCAGCAGCTTGGAAGCGCAGTCACTATACACTGAAGCTTTCTTT. Protein sequence: CASSLEAQSLYTEAFF.

The CDR3: CASSLVRRQDGDTQYF. The CDR3 DNA reads as TGTGCCAGCAGCTTAGTGAGACGACAGGATGGAGATACGCAGTATTTT. The chain recombines TRBV7-2 with TRBJ2-3; possible D gene TRBD1, 6 bases. V lost 1 base, J lost 5 bases, and 16 bases lay in between. The CDR3 covers 16 residues. The germline gives CDR1 SGHTA, CDR2 FQGNSA.

This clone was detected once. The chain has TRBV10-3 and TRBJ2-1; 13 positions agree with TRBD2. Germline V gene data show CDR1 as ENHRY and CDR2 as SYGVKD. The CDR3 has 17 amino acids. The V and J ends lost 2 bases and 6 bases, in that order; junction bases with no gene match: 7. The CDR3 region has the DNA TGTGCCATCAGTGAGGGGGGACTAGCGGGGATGGGCAATGAGCAGTTCTTC. Encoded protein: CAISEGGLAGMGNEQFF.

The gene calls are TRBV4-3 and TRBJ1-2; D perhaps matches TRBD1 (5 bases). V was shortened by 0 bases and J by 7 bases, with 9 bases between the two germline ends. The CDR3 spans 13 residues. Germline V gene sequence: CDR1 LGHNA, CDR2 YSLEER. In DNA, the CDR3 is TGCGCCAGCAGCCAAGATGGGGGGGTTGGCTACACCTTC. Protein sequence: CASSQDGGVGYTF.

V is TRBV5-4 and J is TRBJ2-5; 8 bases map to TRBD2. Germline CDR1 reads SGHNT; CDR2 reads YYREEE (reference sequence). CDR3 size: 13 residues. V lost 3 bases, J lost 4 bases, and 2 bases stayed unmatched. Here the CDR3 DNA reads TGTGCCAGCAGCTCCGGGGGGGGAGAGACCCAGTACTTC. Translating gives CASSSGGGETQYF.

The rearrangement links TRBV6-5 to TRBJ1-1, with a possible D match to TRBD1 (6 bases). This CDR3 spans 15 amino acids. V was pared by 2 bases and J by 0 bases, with 10 bases between. CDR1 is MNHEY, CDR2 SVGAGI, per germline. The CDR3 coding sequence is TGTGCCAGCAGTTACGGGGGCCAAGTGAACACTGAAGCTTTCTTT. Translated: CASSYGGQVNTEAFF.

The chain uses TRBV6-1 and TRBJ1-2; weak D call: TRBD1 (5 bases). Trimming shortened V by 3 bases and J by 3 bases, and 11 bases separated the two germline ends. Germline values: CDR1 MNHNS, CDR2 SASEGT. The CDR3 spans 14 residues. The CDR3: CASSDGDSYYGYTF. CDR3 DNA sequence: TGTGCCAGCAGTGATGGCGACAGTTACTATGGCTACACCTTC.

J is TRBJ1-3 and V is TRBV2, with D possibly matching TRBD1 (5 bases). The CDR3 runs to 14 residues. CDR1 is SNHLY, CDR2 FYNNEI, per germline. The V end was cut by 3 bases, the J end by 4 bases, with 10 bases between. CDR3 nucleotides: TGTGCCAGCAGTGAGGGTAGGGGAGGAAACACCATATATTTT. Amino acid sequence: CASSEGRGGNTIYF.

V is TRBV14 and J is TRBJ1-3, with D possibly being TRBD1 (5 bases). Germline V gene data show CDR1 as SGHDN and CDR2 as FVKESK. The V and J ends lost 5 bases and 0 bases respectively, with 14 bases between them. The CDR3 sequence is 16 residues long. CDR3 sequence: CASSVGPGLSGNTIYF. The CDR3 region has the DNA TGTGCCAGCAGCGTGGGGCCAGGACTCTCTGGAAACACCATATATTTT.

The chain links TRBV9 to TRBJ1-1; 11 positions agree with TRBD1. Losses at the gene ends were 0 bases for V and 5 bases for J; bases not matched to a gene: 3. CDR3 size: 15 residues. Germline V CDR1 and CDR2: SGDLS, YYNGEE. CDR3 sequence (DNA): TGTGCCAGCAGCGTAGCCGGGACAGGGGGGACTGAAGCTTTCTTT. Translated, it gives CASSVAGTGGTEAFF. The full variable domain, completed using reference TRBV9 and TRBJ1-1, is DSGVTQTPKHLITATGQRVTLRCSPRSGDLSVYWYQQSLDQGLQFLIQYYNGEERAKGNILERFSAQQFPDLHSELNLSSLELGDSALYFCASSVAGTGGTEAFFGQGTRLTVV.

This chain links TRBV6-1 with TRBJ1-5; D is unclear. CDR1 and CDR2 from the germline V gene are MNHNS and SASEGT. Trimming left V 8 bases short and J 0 bases short, with 5 bases between. The CDR3 totals 12 residues. The CDR3 loop reads CASQYSNQPQHF. Here the CDR3 DNA reads TGTGCCAGCCAGTATAGCAATCAGCCCCAGCATTTT.

The chain has TRBV4-1 and TRBJ1-5, with a weak D call TRBD1 (6 bases). The CDR3 covers 15 residues. Germline V lookup: CDR1 MGHRA, CDR2 YSYEKL. V gave up 3 bases and J gave up 1 base, with 10 bases separating them. This CDR3 reads CASSQGARSNQPQHF. CDR3 bases: TGCGCCAGCAGCCAGGGGGCGCGGAGCAATCAGCCCCAGCATTTT.

Of note for this clone: One junction end disagrees with the germline gene, perhaps due to a read error. This sequence joins TRBV6-5 and TRBJ1-2; TRBD1 might be the D (6 bases). The CDR3 totals 13 residues. Germline CDR1 is MNHEY and CDR2 is SVGAGI. The CDR3 DNA reads as TGTGCCAGCACCGAACCTGGGGGACACCCTTACATCTTC. This encodes CASTEPGGHPYIF.

V and J are TRBV27 and TRBJ1-2, with D tentatively TRBD1 (5 bases). The CDR3 is 12 amino acids. The germline CDR1 and CDR2 sequences are MNHEY and SMNVEV (reference sequence). V lost 5 bases, J lost 11 bases, and 15 bases lay in between. CDR3 bases: TGTGCCAGCAGTCCGGGGGGAGCCGGGTACACCTTC. The encoded protein is CASSPGGAGYTF.

V gene TRBV5-1 combines with J gene TRBJ1-2; 10 bases are shared with TRBD1. Trimming at V came to 4 bases and at J to 4 bases, leaving 7 bases not matched to a gene. The CDR3 length is 15 residues. Germline loops: CDR1 SGHRS, CDR2 YFSETQ. CDR3 loop: CASSIGTGAAYGYTF. CDR3 DNA sequence: TGCGCCAGCAGCATAGGGACAGGGGCCGCCTATGGCTACACCTTC.

The V and J genes are TRBV4-1 and TRBJ2-7; weak D call: TRBD1 (6 bases). V dropped 1 base and J dropped 2 bases, with 12 bases sitting between them. Germline values: CDR1 MGHRA, CDR2 YSYEKL. This CDR3 spans 15 amino acids. The CDR3 region has the DNA TGCGCCAGCAGCCAAGCTAGGGGGTTACCCTACGAGCAGTACTTC. Protein: CASSQARGLPYEQYF.

The genes are TRBV7-9 and TRBJ2-7; possible D gene TRBD1, 6 bases. From germline, CDR1 is SEHNR and CDR2 FQNEAQ (reference sequence). The V end was cut by 5 bases, the J end by 0 bases, with 17 bases between. The CDR3 contains 16 residues. Here the CDR3 DNA reads TGTGCCAGCAGCCCTCCTGACAGGTTGAGCTCCTACGAGCAGTACTTC. Translating gives CASSPPDRLSSYEQYF.

The chain carries TRBV27 and TRBJ2-7; 9 bases match TRBD1. This CDR3 is 15 amino acids long. With 6 bases clipped from V and 7 bases from J, the junction kept 13 bases outside the gene matches. Germline V lookup: CDR1 MNHEY, CDR2 SMNVEV (reference sequence). The CDR3 loop is CASSLGGQGLTEQYF. In nucleotides, the CDR3 is TGTGCCAGCAGCCTCGGGGGACAGGGTCTTACGGAGCAGTACTTC.

A few counts support this clone. The J gene is TRBJ1-1, the V gene TRBV9; a possible D gene is TRBD1 (5 bases). The CDR3 has 14 amino acids. Trimming removed 5 bases from V and 0 bases from J, with 11 bases in between. Germline assignment: CDR1 SGDLS and CDR2 YYNGEE. The CDR3 spells CASSKGRMNTEAFF. Written as DNA, the CDR3 is TGTGCCAGCAGTAAGGGACGGATGAACACTGAAGCTTTCTTT.

The chain employs TRBV7-2 and TRBJ1-1; no clear D. Trimming pared 5 bases from V and 7 bases from J, leaving 23 bases between. The germline V gene has CDR1 SGHTA and CDR2 FQGNSA. The CDR3 extends over 16 amino acids. DNA for the CDR3: TGTGCCAGCAGCAATAGCATCGGCAGCCTAGGGAGTGAAGCTTTCTTT. It is translated as CASSNSIGSLGSEAFF.

The CDR3 loop is CASSVSQGATYEQYF. The CDR3 bases are TGTGCCAGTAGTGTCTCACAGGGGGCTACCTACGAGCAGTACTTC. The rearrangement joins TRBV19 to TRBJ2-7; 9 bases align to TRBD1. The CDR3 is 15 amino acids. Germline V lookup: CDR1 LNHDA, CDR2 SQIVND (reference sequence). V was clipped by 5 bases and J by 2 bases; unmatched bases: 7.

The J gene is TRBJ1-4, the V gene TRBV30; a weak D match, TRBD1 (5 bases). V lost 4 bases to trimming and J lost 7 bases, with 13 bases between them. Germline assignment: CDR1 GTSNPN and CDR2 SVGIG (reference sequence). This CDR3 contains 13 residues. DNA for the CDR3: TGTGCCTGGACCCGAGGGACCGGTGAAAAACTGTTTTTT. Translation: CAWTRGTGEKLFF.